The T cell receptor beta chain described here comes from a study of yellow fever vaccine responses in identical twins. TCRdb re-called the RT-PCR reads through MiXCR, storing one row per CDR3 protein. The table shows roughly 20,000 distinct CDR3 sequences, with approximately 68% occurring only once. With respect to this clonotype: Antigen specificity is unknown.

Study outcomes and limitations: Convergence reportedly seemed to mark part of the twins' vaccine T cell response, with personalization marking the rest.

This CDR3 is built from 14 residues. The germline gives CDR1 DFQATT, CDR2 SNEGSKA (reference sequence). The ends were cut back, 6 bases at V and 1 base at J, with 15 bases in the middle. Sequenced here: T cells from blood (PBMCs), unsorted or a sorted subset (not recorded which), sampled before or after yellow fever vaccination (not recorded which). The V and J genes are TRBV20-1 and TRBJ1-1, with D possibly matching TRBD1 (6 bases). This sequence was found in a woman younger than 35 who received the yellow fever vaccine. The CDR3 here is CSAPLRTANTEAFF. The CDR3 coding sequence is TGCAGTGCCCCGCTGAGGACAGCGAACACTGAAGCTTTCTTT.